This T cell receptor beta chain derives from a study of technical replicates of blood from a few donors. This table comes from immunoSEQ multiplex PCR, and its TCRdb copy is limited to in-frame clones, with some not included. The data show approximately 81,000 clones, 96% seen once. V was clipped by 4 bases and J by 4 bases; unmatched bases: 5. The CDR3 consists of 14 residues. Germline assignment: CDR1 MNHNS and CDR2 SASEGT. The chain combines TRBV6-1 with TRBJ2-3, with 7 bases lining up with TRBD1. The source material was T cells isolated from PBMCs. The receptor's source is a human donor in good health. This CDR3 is CASSVNRGPDTQYF. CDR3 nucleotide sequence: TGTGCCAGCAGTGTAAACAGGGGCCCAGATACGCAGTATTTT.